This entry features one T cell receptor (beta chain) sequence. Resolution of symptoms, clearance, or two negative PCRs was present in recovered Cohort 3 donors. In the authors' methods: For nucleated cells, counts were estimated from reference gene primer amplification. Generated by immunoSEQ multiplex PCR, the TCRdb table keeps only in-frame clones and is missing some. The DNA was the basis for D and trimming; V, J and clone size are from that table. In the table there are about 210,000 clones, approximately 78% of which are singletons. These data come from a study of blood T cell repertoires in COVID-19. The ends were cut back, 6 bases at V and 2 bases at J, with 18 bases in the middle. This CDR3 is built from 15 residues. Germline CDR1 SGHKS, CDR2 YYEKEE (reference sequence).

The chain has TRBV5-5 and TRBJ2-7; D remains unclear. This receptor was identified in a man aged 40-55 years who had recovered from COVID-19. Sequenced: PBMCs or T cells enriched from blood (not recorded which). The chain's CDR3 is CASTLLGPTAYEQYF. The CDR3 DNA follows: TGTGCCAGCACCCTATTGGGCCCCACGGCCTACGAGCAGTACTTC.